Below, 8 T cell receptor beta chains from the same sample are listed, as sequenced in a study of lymphopenia after photon versus proton radiotherapy. Using immunoSEQ multiplex PCR, the repertoire was profiled, and TCRdb retains in-frame clones only, with some absent. The repertoire includes around 28,000 clones, 81% of them detected once, and around 29% sits in the top ten. The material was peripheral blood, obtained from a patient treated with photon-based radiotherapy. The source is a man in his fifties or sixties with gastric cancer.

This clone has only one observation. The chain links TRBV30 to TRBJ2-7, with D uncertain. V was pared by 4 bases and J by 2 bases, with 6 bases between. Germline V gene lookup returns CDR1 GTSNPN and CDR2 SVGIG (reference sequence). The CDR3 covers 11 residues. The CDR3 region has the DNA TGTGCCTGGAAAAGGGCCTACGAGCAGTACTTC. This encodes CAWKRAYEQYF. Looking up the rest from reference TRBV30 and TRBJ2-7 gives the full variable domain: SQTIHQWPATLVQPVGSPLSLECTVEGTSNPNLYWYRQAAGRGLQLLFYSVGIGQISSEVPQNLSASRPQDRQFILSSKKLLLSDSGFYLCAWKRAYEQYFGPGTRLTVT.

V usage is TRBV2 and J usage is TRBJ2-3, with 10 bases matching TRBD2. CDR1 is SNHLY and CDR2 is FYNNEI in the germline V gene. The V and J ends lost 2 bases and 3 bases, in that order; junction bases with no gene match: 2. The CDR3 length is 15 residues. The CDR3 here is CASSEILAGTDTQYF. CDR3 nucleotide sequence: TGTGCCAGCAGTGAAATACTAGCGGGAACAGATACGCAGTATTTT.

The rearrangement joins TRBV27 to TRBJ2-6; a possible D gene is TRBD1 (6 bases). V was trimmed by 5 bases and J by 3 bases, leaving 11 bases between them. CDR1 is MNHEY and CDR2 is SMNVEV in the germline V gene (reference sequence). This CDR3 has 15 amino acids. In nucleotides, the CDR3 is TGTGCCAGCAGTCCCTGGACAGATGGGGCCAACGTCCTGACTTTC. This codes for CASSPWTDGANVLTF.

V gene TRBV9 combines with J gene TRBJ2-5; 8 bases align to TRBD2. Germline assignment: CDR1 SGDLS and CDR2 YYNGEE. Trimming removed 0 bases from V and 2 bases from J; junction bases left unmatched: 3. The CDR3 runs 15 residues. This CDR3 is CASSVAAGVQETQYF. The CDR3 DNA reads TGTGCCAGCAGCGTAGCAGCGGGGGTGCAAGAGACCCAGTACTTC.

The V and J genes are TRBV7-9 and TRBJ2-2; no definite D call. The CDR3 is 18 residues long. Trimming left V 2 bases short and J 0 bases short, with 16 bases between. The germline CDR1 and CDR2 sequences are SEHNR and FQNEAQ (reference sequence). The CDR3 nucleotides are TGTGCCAGCAGCTTAAGTTGCACGCGTGCCGCGAACACCGGGGAGCTGTTTTTT. It encodes CASSLSCTRAANTGELFF.

The chain joins TRBV11-2 to TRBJ1-1; no firm D call. The V gene lost 1 base and the J gene lost 0 bases, with 9 bases spanning the gap. The CDR3 is 15 amino acids. The V gene's germline CDR1 is SGHAT and CDR2 FQNNGV. CDR3 coding DNA: TGTGCCAGCAGCTTAGTACGACAACTGAACACTGAAGCTTTCTTT. Amino acid sequence: CASSLVRQLNTEAFF.

V and J are TRBV12-2 and TRBJ1-5; the table's D call of TRBD1 was not tested on the DNA. TRBV12-2 is assigned pseudogene status. The CDR3 consists of 15 residues. CDR3 in amino acids: CTSRLAAVSNQPQHF. The CDR3 coding sequence is TGTACAAGTCGCTTAGCGGCAGTTAGCAATCAGCCCCAGCATTTT.

J is TRBJ1-5 and V is TRBV27; D is unresolved. The germline CDR1 and CDR2 sequences are MNHEY and SMNVEV (reference sequence). With 5 bases removed from V and 4 bases from J, the gap between germline ends came to 9 bases. The CDR3 totals 13 residues. The CDR3 here is CASSRRRNQPQHF. The CDR3 coding sequence is TGTGCCAGCAGTAGGAGGAGGAATCAGCCCCAGCATTTT.